These 10 T cell receptor beta chains came from one sample sequenced in a study of blood T cell repertoires in COVID-19. Using immunoSEQ multiplex PCR, the repertoire was profiled, and TCRdb retains in-frame clones only, with some absent. The sample records 80,000 to 100,000 clones, approximately 91% being singletons. The specimen sequenced was peripheral blood. These receptors all come from a human donor with active COVID-19. The donor label of this sample is uncertain.

The rearrangement links TRBV6-2 or TRBV6-3 to TRBJ2-1, with TRBD2 matching over 7 bases. V was pared by 2 bases and J by 7 bases, with 8 bases of the junction left unmatched. The V gene's germline CDR1 is MNHEY and CDR2 SVGEGT. This CDR3 has 15 amino acids. Here the CDR3 reads CASSYGAGSKNEQFF. The CDR3 DNA reads as TGTGCCAGCAGTTACGGAGCGGGGTCGAAGAATGAGCAGTTCTTC.

The chain carries TRBV9 and TRBJ2-6; no definite D call. The V gene's germline CDR1 is SGDLS and CDR2 YYNGEE. This CDR3 has 17 residues. Trimming removed 6 bases from V and 2 bases from J, with 18 bases in between. The CDR3, as DNA: TGTGCCAGCACCCATAAGGCAGGATCGGCTGGGGCCAACGTCCTGACTTTC. Its translation: CASTHKAGSAGANVLTF.

The J gene is TRBJ2-7, the V gene TRBV9; 7 positions agree with TRBD2. The CDR3 totals 15 residues. CDR1 SGDLS and CDR2 YYNGEE come from the germline V gene. The J segment lost 7 bases and the V segment lost 3 bases, leaving 13 bases of the junction unmatched. The chain's CDR3 is CASSDVGGDVGEQYF. CDR3 nucleotides: TGTGCCAGCAGCGACGTGGGAGGGGATGTCGGGGAGCAGTACTTC.

This chain joins TRBV7-8 and TRBJ1-5; 7 bases align to TRBD1. The J segment lost 5 bases and the V segment lost 5 bases, leaving 6 bases of the junction unmatched. Germline V CDR1 and CDR2: SGHVS, FQNEAQ. The CDR3 runs to 14 residues. CDR3 residues: CASSTRDSYQPQHF. In DNA, the CDR3 is TGTGCCAGCAGCACCCGGGACAGCTATCAGCCCCAGCATTTT.

This clone was counted only a few times. The chain recombines TRBV7-9 with TRBJ2-7; TRBD1 matches at 8 bases. Germline V gene data show CDR1 as SEHNR and CDR2 as FQNEAQ (reference sequence). With 5 bases clipped from V and 0 bases from J, the junction kept 6 bases outside the gene matches. The CDR3 sequence is 15 residues long. The CDR3 DNA reads as TGTGCCAGCAGCCCCCGACAGGGGAGCTCCTACGAGCAGTACTTC. It yields the protein CASSPRQGSSYEQYF.

The rearrangement links TRBV5-5 to TRBJ1-1, with 11 bases aligning to TRBD1. The CDR3 totals 14 residues. Germline V gene lookup returns CDR1 SGHKS and CDR2 YYEKEE (reference sequence). Trimming at V came to 4 bases and at J to 9 bases, leaving 8 bases not matched to a gene. CDR3 in amino acids: CASSGGQGAWKAFF. DNA for the CDR3: TGTGCCAGCAGCGGTGGACAGGGGGCTTGGAAAGCTTTCTTT.

Remarks on this clone: The sample carries other DNA sequences with the same CDR3. The rearrangement joins TRBV25-1 to TRBJ1-2, with D maybe TRBD1 (5 bases). The V gene lost 8 bases and the J gene lost 4 bases, with 11 bases spanning the gap. In germline, CDR1 is MGHDK, CDR2 SYGVNS. The CDR3 runs 12 residues. The CDR3 spells CASVGPSYGYTF. CDR3 coding DNA: TGTGCCAGCGTGGGGCCATCCTATGGCTACACCTTC.

A few counts support this clone. This CDR3 is CSAEGQETQYF. For the CDR3, the DNA is TGCAGTGCCGAGGGCCAAGAGACCCAGTACTTC. The chain recombines TRBV20-1 with TRBJ2-5; a weak D match, TRBD2 (5 bases). The CDR3 spans 11 residues. The V and J ends lost 6 bases and 1 base respectively, with 6 bases between them. Germline lookup yields CDR1 DFQATT and CDR2 SNEGSKA (reference sequence).

This sequence joins TRBV2 and TRBJ1-1, with a weak D call TRBD1 (6 bases). The V end was cut by 6 bases, the J end by 2 bases, with 13 bases between. Germline V gene lookup returns CDR1 SNHLY and CDR2 FYNNEI. The CDR3 sequence is 14 residues long. This chain's CDR3 is CASREQGYNTEAFF. The CDR3 nucleotides read TGTGCCAGCAGGGAACAGGGTTACAACACTGAAGCTTTCTTT. Using reference TRBV2 and TRBJ1-1 for the parts outside the CDR3, the full variable domain is EPEVTQTPSHQVTQMGQEVILRCVPISNHLYFYWYRQILGQKVEFLVSFYNNEISEKSEIFDDQFSVERPDGSNFTLKIRSTKLEDSAMYFCASREQGYNTEAFFGQGTRLTVV.

V usage is TRBV9 and J usage is TRBJ1-1, with 9 bases lining up with TRBD1. The CDR3 contains 15 residues. After removal of 3 bases from V and 4 bases from J, the junction contained 7 bases not matched to a gene. CDR1 and CDR2 (germline): SGDLS, YYNGEE. The CDR3 region has the DNA TGTGCCAGCAGCGCCCTACAGGGGGCAATCACTGAAGCTTTCTTT. It translates to CASSALQGAITEAFF.